The rows below give T cell receptor beta chains drawn from one sample of a study of blood T cell repertoires in COVID-19. Generated by immunoSEQ multiplex PCR, the TCRdb table keeps only in-frame clones and is missing some. This table has around 260,000 clones, about 89% appearing once. The sample comprised peripheral blood. The receptors stem from a young woman with COVID-19, enrolled during active disease. Both conserved end residues are part of each CDR3. The D gene is left open where the match is weak. A row's size may be missing; if present it is once, few, many or a size class.

clone_size: -
v_call: TRBV4-2
d_call: -
j_call: TRBJ2-7
cdr3_nt: TGTGCCAGCTCTCCTCCGGACAGACCTTACGAGCAGTACTTC
cdr3_aa: CASSPPDRPYEQYF

clone_size: -
v_call: TRBV6-5
d_call: TRBD1
j_call: TRBJ2-7
cdr3_nt: TGTGCCAGCAGTAGGGGACAGGGTTCCTACGAGCAGTACTTC
cdr3_aa: CASSRGQGSYEQYF

clone_size: -
v_call: TRBV24-1
d_call: -
j_call: TRBJ1-1
cdr3_nt: TGTGCCACCAGGAACAGGAGGAACACTGAAGCTTTCTTT
cdr3_aa: CATRNRRNTEAFF

clone_size: once
v_call: TRBV2
d_call: TRBD1
j_call: TRBJ1-1
cdr3_nt: TGTGCCAGCAGTGGGGACAGGGGGCGAGGGACTGAAGCTTTCTTT
cdr3_aa: CASSGDRGRGTEAFF

clone_size: once
v_call: TRBV30
d_call: -
j_call: TRBJ1-2
cdr3_nt: TGTGCCTGGAGTGTAAATCCGGTTAATGGCTACACCTTC
cdr3_aa: CAWSVNPVNGYTF

clone_size: -
v_call: TRBV3-1/TRBV3-2
d_call: -
j_call: TRBJ2-7
cdr3_nt: TGTGCCAGCAGCCAACGTTCGGAGGGCAGGCAGAACTACGAGCAGTACTTC
cdr3_aa: CASSQRSEGRQNYEQYF

clone_size: -
v_call: TRBV5-5
d_call: -
j_call: TRBJ1-1
cdr3_nt: TGTGCCAGCAGCTTGGAGGGGTTCGACACTGAAGCTTTCTTT
cdr3_aa: CASSLEGFDTEAFF

clone_size: -
v_call: TRBV6-5
d_call: TRBD1
j_call: TRBJ1-1
cdr3_nt: TGTGCCAGCAGCGACAGGGGGCCAGGCACTGAAGCTTTCTTT
cdr3_aa: CASSDRGPGTEAFF

clone_size: -
v_call: TRBV24-1
d_call: TRBD1
j_call: TRBJ2-6
cdr3_nt: TGTGCCACCAGTGACACGACAGGGCCTGGGGCCAACGTCCTGACTTTC
cdr3_aa: CATSDTTGPGANVLTF

clone_size: -
v_call: TRBV24-1
d_call: -
j_call: TRBJ2-1
cdr3_nt: TGTGCCACCAGTGATTTGCCTCCCTACAATGAGCAGTTCTTC
cdr3_aa: CATSDLPPYNEQFF

clone_size: -
v_call: TRBV24-1
d_call: TRBD1
j_call: TRBJ2-5
cdr3_nt: TGTGCCACTGGACAGGAAGGAGAGACCCAGTACTTC
cdr3_aa: CATGQEGETQYF

clone_size: -
v_call: TRBV7-2
d_call: -
j_call: TRBJ1-1
cdr3_nt: TGTGCCAGCAGCTCGGGACTCCTGGGCGCTGAAGCTTTCTTT
cdr3_aa: CASSSGLLGAEAFF

clone_size: -
v_call: TRBV5-4
d_call: TRBD1
j_call: TRBJ2-1
cdr3_nt: TGTGCCAGCAGCTTGGGGACCGGGACAGGGCGAAATGAGCAGTTCTTC
cdr3_aa: CASSLGTGTGRNEQFF

clone_size: -
v_call: TRBV19
d_call: TRBD2
j_call: TRBJ2-2
cdr3_nt: TGTGCCAGTAGTATTGGGGGACTAGTAAGCACCGGGGAGCTGTTTTTT
cdr3_aa: CASSIGGLVSTGELFF

clone_size: -
v_call: TRBV2
d_call: TRBD1
j_call: TRBJ1-2
cdr3_nt: TGTGCCAGCAGCTGGGACAGGTCGAACTATGGCTACACCTTC
cdr3_aa: CASSWDRSNYGYTF

clone_size: -
v_call: TRBV27
d_call: -
j_call: TRBJ2-7
cdr3_nt: TGTGCCAGCAGTTTGGGGCCAGTAAACGAGCAGTACTTC
cdr3_aa: CASSLGPVNEQYF

clone_size: -
v_call: TRBV20-1
d_call: -
j_call: TRBJ1-1
cdr3_nt: TGCAGTGCTAGTTATACAGGGTTTCCTGAAGCTTTCTTT
cdr3_aa: CSASYTGFPEAFF

clone_size: -
v_call: TRBV5-1
d_call: TRBD1
j_call: TRBJ2-7
cdr3_nt: TGCGCCAGTATGGGGACAGGGGGCTCCTACGAGCAGTACTTC
cdr3_aa: CASMGTGGSYEQYF

clone_size: once
v_call: TRBV21-1
d_call: -
j_call: TRBJ2-7
cdr3_nt: TGTGCCAGCAGCCTAGTTAGGAGCTCCTACGAGCAGTACTTC
cdr3_aa: CASSLVRSSYEQYF

clone_size: many
v_call: TRBV7-3
d_call: -
j_call: TRBJ1-6
cdr3_nt: TGTGCCAGCAGCTTGATCGGGATGAATTCACCCCTCCACTTT
cdr3_aa: CASSLIGMNSPLHF

clone_size: -
v_call: TRBV7-9
d_call: TRBD1
j_call: TRBJ1-2
cdr3_nt: TGTGCCAGCAGCTTAGTGACAGGGAGGGGCTACACCTTC
cdr3_aa: CASSLVTGRGYTF

clone_size: once
v_call: TRBV11-2
d_call: TRBD1
j_call: TRBJ2-1
cdr3_nt: TGTGCCAGCAGCTTAGAGCTGGGACAGTACAATGAGCAGTTCTTC
cdr3_aa: CASSLELGQYNEQFF

clone_size: -
v_call: TRBV11-2
d_call: TRBD1
j_call: TRBJ2-7
cdr3_nt: TGTGCCAGCAGCTGGAGGGGACAGGGGATGGGGCAGTACTTC
cdr3_aa: CASSWRGQGMGQYF

clone_size: -
v_call: TRBV7-2
d_call: TRBD2
j_call: TRBJ2-1
cdr3_nt: TGTGCCAGCAGCTTCTCCGGACTAGCGGGAGTTGATGAGCAGTTCTTC
cdr3_aa: CASSFSGLAGVDEQFF

clone_size: -
v_call: TRBV7-2
d_call: -
j_call: TRBJ2-4
cdr3_nt: TGTGCCAGCTCTAGAGAGCAGAGGTACATTCAGTACTTC
cdr3_aa: CASSREQRYIQYF

clone_size: -
v_call: TRBV19
d_call: -
j_call: TRBJ1-2
cdr3_nt: TGTGCCAGTAGTATGGCGCTCACAGGCAGCTATGGCTACACCTTC
cdr3_aa: CASSMALTGSYGYTF

clone_size: -
v_call: TRBV9
d_call: -
j_call: TRBJ2-1
cdr3_nt: TGTGCCAGCAGCGTAGCTAAAGCACGGTTCTTC
cdr3_aa: CASSVAKARFF

clone_size: once
v_call: TRBV6-5
d_call: -
j_call: TRBJ1-2
cdr3_nt: TGTGCCAGCAGTCCAGGGGCTAACTATGGCTACACCTTC
cdr3_aa: CASSPGANYGYTF

clone_size: -
v_call: TRBV7-9
d_call: -
j_call: TRBJ1-5
cdr3_nt: TGTGCCAGCAGCGGCCAGGGCCAGCCCCAGCATTTT
cdr3_aa: CASSGQGQPQHF

clone_size: -
v_call: TRBV19
d_call: TRBD1
j_call: TRBJ1-2
cdr3_nt: TGTGCCACCCTCCGGACAGGCTATGGCTACACCTTC
cdr3_aa: CATLRTGYGYTF

clone_size: -
v_call: TRBV6-4
d_call: TRBD2
j_call: TRBJ2-7
cdr3_nt: TGTGCCAGCATAAATTCCGGGACTATACTCTACGAGCAGTACTTC
cdr3_aa: CASINSGTILYEQYF

clone_size: few
v_call: TRBV5-4
d_call: -
j_call: TRBJ1-2
cdr3_nt: TGTGCCAGCAGCTTTTCACAAGACTATGGCTACACCTTC
cdr3_aa: CASSFSQDYGYTF

clone_size: -
v_call: TRBV7-8
d_call: -
j_call: TRBJ1-4
cdr3_nt: TGTGCCAGCAGCTTCAGAACTAATGAAAAACTGTTTTTT
cdr3_aa: CASSFRTNEKLFF

clone_size: few
v_call: TRBV5-4
d_call: TRBD2
j_call: TRBJ2-1
cdr3_nt: TGTGCCAGCAGCTTGGACGGGACTAGAGGGACCTGGGAGCAGTTCTTC
cdr3_aa: CASSLDGTRGTWEQFF

clone_size: -
v_call: TRBV28
d_call: TRBD2
j_call: TRBJ2-1
cdr3_nt: TGTGCCAGCAGTTCGCCCTGGGCTAGCGGGAGAGAAGACTACAATGAGCAGTTCTTC
cdr3_aa: CASSSPWASGREDYNEQFF

clone_size: -
v_call: TRBV13
d_call: -
j_call: TRBJ2-3
cdr3_nt: TGTGCCAGCAGCTTACCAGGAGATACGCAGTATTTT
cdr3_aa: CASSLPGDTQYF

clone_size: -
v_call: TRBV7-9
d_call: TRBD1
j_call: TRBJ1-2
cdr3_nt: TGTGCCAGCAGTCCCGACAGGGACGGCTTTGGCTACACCTTC
cdr3_aa: CASSPDRDGFGYTF

clone_size: -
v_call: TRBV25-1
d_call: -
j_call: TRBJ1-5
cdr3_nt: TGTGCCAGCAGTACAGAGGGACAGCCCCAGCATTTT
cdr3_aa: CASSTEGQPQHF

clone_size: -
v_call: TRBV5-1
d_call: -
j_call: TRBJ1-1
cdr3_nt: TGCGCCAGCAGCACGACAGGGAACACTGAAGCTTTCTTT
cdr3_aa: CASSTTGNTEAFF

clone_size: -
v_call: TRBV5-1
d_call: -
j_call: TRBJ2-1
cdr3_nt: TGCGCCAGCAGCTTGGAAGGGGCTGGGCTAGCGTCCTACAATGAGCAGTTCTTC
cdr3_aa: CASSLEGAGLASYNEQFF

clone_size: -
v_call: TRBV28
d_call: -
j_call: TRBJ1-3
cdr3_nt: TGTGCCAGCAGCTCCAGGGGAGGGACTGGAAACACCATATATTTT
cdr3_aa: CASSSRGGTGNTIYF

clone_size: -
v_call: TRBV28
d_call: TRBD2
j_call: TRBJ2-7
cdr3_nt: TGTGCCAGCAGTTTAGGCGGACTAGCGAGCTCCTACGAGCAGTACTTC
cdr3_aa: CASSLGGLASSYEQYF

clone_size: once
v_call: TRBV5-4
d_call: -
j_call: TRBJ1-1
cdr3_nt: TGTGCCAGCAGCTTGGGCACAGGTGAAGCTTTCTTT
cdr3_aa: CASSLGTGEAFF

clone_size: -
v_call: TRBV28
d_call: TRBD1
j_call: TRBJ2-7
cdr3_nt: TGTGCCAGCAGTTTACTCCCAGGGGGCATCAACGAGCAGTACTTC
cdr3_aa: CASSLLPGGINEQYF